This T cell receptor (beta chain) was profiled in a study of lung T cells in sarcoidosis with Löfgren's syndrome. Looking at the study overall: Löfgren's syndrome patients were the main repertoire analysis focus. Study-wide results and limits: Shared TRAV12-1 and TRBV2 CDR3 motifs across Löfgren's syndrome patients reportedly suggested public CD4+ TCRs. The most expanded V genes in Löfgren's patients were reportedly TRAV12-1 and TRBV2. TRAV12-1 preferentially paired with TRBV2, with homologous CDR3s.

From germline, CDR1 is KGHSH and CDR2 LQKENI. V was trimmed by 3 bases and J by 4 bases, leaving 8 bases between them. This CDR3 is built from 13 residues. This clonotype qualifies as medium-sized. Its matching antigen is unknown. Each CDR3 protein gets one entry after TCRdb re-called the reads with MiXCR. The sample holds more than 2,000 distinct CDR3 sequences; over 15% are singletons and the top ten take 10% to 15%. Sequencing was carried out using CD4+ T cells from bronchoalveolar lavage. The chain couples TRBV18 to TRBJ2-3; D possibly corresponds to TRBD2 (6 bases). The clonotype originates from a human donor with sarcoidosis (Löfgren's syndrome or another form), or a control subject (not recorded which). This CDR3 reads CASSPTRADTQYF. CDR3 DNA: TGTGCCAGCTCACCGACTAGAGCAGATACGCAGTATTTT.